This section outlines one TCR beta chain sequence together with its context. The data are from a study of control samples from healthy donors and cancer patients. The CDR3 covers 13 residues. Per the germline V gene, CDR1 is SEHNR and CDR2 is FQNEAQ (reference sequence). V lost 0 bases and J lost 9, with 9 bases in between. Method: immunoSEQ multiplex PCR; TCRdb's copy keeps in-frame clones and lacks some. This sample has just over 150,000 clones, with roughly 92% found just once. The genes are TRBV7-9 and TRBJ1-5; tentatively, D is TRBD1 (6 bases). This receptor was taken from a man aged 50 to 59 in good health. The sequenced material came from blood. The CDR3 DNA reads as TGTGCCAGCAGCTTAGCTACAGGGAGGCCCCAGCATTTT. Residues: CASSLATGRPQHF.